These T cell receptor beta chains were read from a single sample in a study of cytomegalovirus exposure and HLA in healthy donors. Clones were sequenced by immunoSEQ multiplex PCR, and TCRdb holds only the in-frame ones, with some missing. This sample yields some 100,000 clones, of which approximately 70% are seen a single time; under 5.5% belongs to the top ten. The sample consisted of PBMCs. The receptor set was obtained from a woman aged 18-29 years in good health and CMV-seropositive. The CDR3 runs from the conserved cysteine through the conserved F or W. D genes are given only for firm matches. Not all rows give a size; the values are once, few, many and, for expanded clones, a class.

>NA|NA|TRBJ2-7|TRBV7-2
CASSLWAQGGYEQYF
TGTGCCAGCAGCTTATGGGCTCAGGGGGGCTACGAGCAGTACTTC
>NA|NA|TRBJ1-3|TRBV11-2
CASSFGASSGNTIYF
TGTGCCAGCAGCTTTGGTGCGAGCTCTGGAAACACCATATATTTT
>NA|NA|TRBJ1-2|TRBV6-1
CASSGALDYGYTF
TGTGCCAGCAGTGGGGCTTTGGACTATGGCTACACCTTC
>NA|NA|TRBJ1-3|TRBV7-8
CASSWQGVGSGNTIYF
TGTGCCAGCAGCTGGCAGGGTGTCGGCTCTGGAAACACCATATATTTT
>NA|TRBD2|TRBJ2-7|TRBV5-8
CASSKGLAGGEQYF
TGTGCCAGCAGCAAGGGACTAGCGGGAGGGGAGCAGTACTTC
>NA|NA|TRBJ1-5|TRBV27
CASSLLPLDQPQHF
TGTGCCAGCAGTTTACTCCCTCTCGATCAGCCCCAGCATTTT
>NA|NA|TRBJ1-1|TRBV19
CASSINRPNTEAFF
TGTGCCAGTAGTATTAACAGGCCGAACACTGAAGCTTTCTTT
>NA|TRBD2|TRBJ2-5|TRBV4-3
CASSHIAGGQETQYF
TGCGCCAGCAGCCACATAGCGGGAGGACAAGAGACCCAGTACTTC
>few|NA|TRBJ2-7|TRBV30
CAWSVSQGGYEQYF
TGTGCCTGGAGTGTGTCGCAGGGAGGCTACGAGCAGTACTTC
>NA|TRBD1|TRBJ2-5|TRBV5-6
CASSSGTGRTETQYF
TGTGCCAGCAGCTCGGGGACAGGGAGGACGGAGACCCAGTACTTC
>NA|TRBD2|TRBJ2-3|TRBV5-5
CASSLAERDVTDTQYF
TGTGCCAGCAGCTTGGCGGAGCGGGACGTCACAGATACGCAGTATTTT
>NA|TRBD2|TRBJ2-5|TRBV4-3
CASSQETGGAETQYF
TGCGCCAGCAGCCAAGAAACGGGGGGGGCAGAGACCCAGTACTTC
>few|TRBD1|TRBJ1-3|TRBV5-6
CASSPRDRGRSAIYF
TGTGCCAGCAGCCCTAGGGACAGGGGGCGCAGCGCCATATATTTT
>NA|NA|TRBJ1-3|TRBV6-5
CASSSGSGGNTIYF
TGTGCCAGCAGTTCCGGGTCGGGGGGAAACACCATATATTTT
>NA|NA|TRBJ1-4|TRBV11-2
CASSLAGVREKLFF
TGTGCCAGCAGCTTAGCGGGGGTACGGGAAAAACTGTTTTTT
>NA|NA|TRBJ2-1|TRBV13
CASSLSGREVPEQFF
TGTGCCAGCAGCTTAAGTGGTCGGGAAGTCCCTGAGCAGTTCTTC
>few|TRBD1|TRBJ1-1|TRBV5-4
CASSWGQGIKHTEAFF
TGTGCCAGCAGCTGGGGACAGGGGATAAAACACACTGAAGCTTTCTTT
>NA|NA|TRBJ2-7|TRBV7-2
CASSPGLLEQYF
TGTGCCAGCAGCCCCGGACTCTTGGAGCAGTACTTC
>NA|TRBD1|TRBJ1-5|TRBV6-1
CASSEGQEHQPQHF
TGTGCCAGCAGCGAAGGACAGGAACATCAGCCCCAGCATTTT
>once|NA|TRBJ2-1|TRBV4-1
CASSRGGSSYNEQFF
TGCGCCAGCAGCCGTGGAGGGAGCTCCTACAATGAGCAGTTCTTC
>NA|TRBD1|TRBJ2-7|TRBV30
CAWRATGDEQYF
TGTGCCTGGAGGGCGACAGGGGACGAGCAGTACTTC
>NA|TRBD1|TRBJ2-7|TRBV27
CASSLSNRGQGAKYEQYF
TGTGCCAGCAGTTTATCGAATAGAGGACAGGGGGCAAAGTACGAGCAGTACTTC
>NA|NA|TRBJ2-7|TRBV19
CASRRDFDSSSYEQYF
TGTGCCAGTAGGAGGGACTTCGATTCGAGCTCCTACGAGCAGTACTTC
>few|NA|TRBJ1-1|TRBV5-4
CASRPSSGSENTEAFF
TGTGCCAGCAGACCGTCCTCCGGGTCGGAGAACACTGAAGCTTTCTTT
>NA|TRBD1|TRBJ1-2|TRBV30
CAWSKQGSGYTF
TGTGCCTGGAGTAAACAGGGGAGCGGCTACACCTTC
>once|NA|TRBJ1-2|TRBV28
CASSADPGDYGYTF
TGTGCCAGCAGTGCAGACCCAGGGGACTATGGCTACACCTTC